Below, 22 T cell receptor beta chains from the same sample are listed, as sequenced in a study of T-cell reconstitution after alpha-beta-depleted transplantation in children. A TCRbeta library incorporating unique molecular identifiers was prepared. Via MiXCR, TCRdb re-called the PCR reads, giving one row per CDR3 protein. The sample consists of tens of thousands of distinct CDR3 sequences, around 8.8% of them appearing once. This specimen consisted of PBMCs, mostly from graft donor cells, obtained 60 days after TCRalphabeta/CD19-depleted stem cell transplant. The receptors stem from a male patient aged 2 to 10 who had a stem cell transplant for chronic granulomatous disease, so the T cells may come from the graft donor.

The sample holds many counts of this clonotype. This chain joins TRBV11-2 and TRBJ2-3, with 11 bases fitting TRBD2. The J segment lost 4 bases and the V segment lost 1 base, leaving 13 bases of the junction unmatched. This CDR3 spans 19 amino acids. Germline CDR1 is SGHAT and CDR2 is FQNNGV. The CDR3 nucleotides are TGTGCCAGCAGCTTAGTTAGAAGCCGACTAGCGGGGAACGCAGATACGCAGTATTTT. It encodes CASSLVRSRLAGNADTQYF.

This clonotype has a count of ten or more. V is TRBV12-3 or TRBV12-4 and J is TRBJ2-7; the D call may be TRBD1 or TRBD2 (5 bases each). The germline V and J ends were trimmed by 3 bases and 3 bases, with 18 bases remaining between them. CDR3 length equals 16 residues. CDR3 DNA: TGTGCCAGCAGTTTCTCGAACCGGGGCAGCAACTACGAGCAGTACTTC. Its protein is CASSFSNRGSNYEQYF.

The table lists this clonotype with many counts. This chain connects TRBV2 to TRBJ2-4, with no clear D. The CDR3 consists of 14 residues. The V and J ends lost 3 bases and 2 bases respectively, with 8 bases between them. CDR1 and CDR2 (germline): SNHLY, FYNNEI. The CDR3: CASSDGSTKNIQYF. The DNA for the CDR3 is TGTGCCAGCAGTGATGGTAGTACCAAAAACATTCAGTACTTC.

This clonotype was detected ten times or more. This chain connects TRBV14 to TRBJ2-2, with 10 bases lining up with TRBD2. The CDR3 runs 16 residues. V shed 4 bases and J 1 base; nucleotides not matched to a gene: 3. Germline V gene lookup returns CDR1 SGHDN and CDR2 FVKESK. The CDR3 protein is CASSRLAGVNTGELFF. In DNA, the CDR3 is TGTGCCAGCAGCCGGCTAGCGGGAGTGAACACCGGGGAGCTGTTTTTT. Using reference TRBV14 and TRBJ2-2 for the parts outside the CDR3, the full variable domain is EAGVTQFPSHSVIEKGQTVTLRCDPISGHDNLYWYRRVMGKEIKFLLHFVKESKQDESGMPNNRFLAERTGGTYSTLKVQPAELEDSGVYFCASSRLAGVNTGELFFGEGSRLTVL.

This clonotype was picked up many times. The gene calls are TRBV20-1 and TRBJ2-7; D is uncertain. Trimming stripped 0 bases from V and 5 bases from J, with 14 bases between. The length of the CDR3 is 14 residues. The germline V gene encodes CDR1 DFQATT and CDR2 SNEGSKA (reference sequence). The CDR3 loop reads CSARDSRQSHEQYF. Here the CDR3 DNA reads TGCAGTGCTAGAGATTCCAGGCAGTCTCACGAGCAGTACTTC.

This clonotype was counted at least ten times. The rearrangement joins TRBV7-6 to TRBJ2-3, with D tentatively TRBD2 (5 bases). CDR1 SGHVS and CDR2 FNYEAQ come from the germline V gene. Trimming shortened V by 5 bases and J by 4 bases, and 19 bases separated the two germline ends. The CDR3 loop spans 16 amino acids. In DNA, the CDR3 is TGTGCCAGCAGCCACCTCGGACGGATCGGGGCAGATACGCAGTATTTT. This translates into CASSHLGRIGADTQYF.

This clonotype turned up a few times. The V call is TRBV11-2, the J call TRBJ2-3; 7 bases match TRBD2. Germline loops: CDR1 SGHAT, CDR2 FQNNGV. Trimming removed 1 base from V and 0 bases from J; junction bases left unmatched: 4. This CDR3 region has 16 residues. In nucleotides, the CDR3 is TGTGCCAGCAGCTTAGTGGCGGGAGCAAGCACAGATACGCAGTATTTT. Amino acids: CASSLVAGASTDTQYF.

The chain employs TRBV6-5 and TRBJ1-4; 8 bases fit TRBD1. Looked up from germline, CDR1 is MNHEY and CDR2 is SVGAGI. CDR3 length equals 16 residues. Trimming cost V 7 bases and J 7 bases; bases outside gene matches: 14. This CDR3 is CASTSPWTGRSEKLFF. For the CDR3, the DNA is TGTGCCAGCACCTCACCTTGGACAGGGAGGAGTGAAAAACTGTTTTTT.

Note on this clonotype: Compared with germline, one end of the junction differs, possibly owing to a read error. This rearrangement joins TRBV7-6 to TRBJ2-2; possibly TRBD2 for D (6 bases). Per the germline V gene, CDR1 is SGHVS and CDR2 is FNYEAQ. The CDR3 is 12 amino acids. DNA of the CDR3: TGTGCCAGCAGCCTCCTTACCGGGGAGGTGTTTTTT. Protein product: CASSLLTGEVFF.

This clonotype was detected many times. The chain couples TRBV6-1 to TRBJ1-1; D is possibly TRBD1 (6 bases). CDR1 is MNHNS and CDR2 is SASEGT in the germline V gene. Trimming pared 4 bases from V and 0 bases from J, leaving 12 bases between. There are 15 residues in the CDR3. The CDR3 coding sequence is TGTGCCAGCAGTGGATGGACAGCCGTGAACACTGAAGCTTTCTTT. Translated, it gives CASSGWTAVNTEAFF.

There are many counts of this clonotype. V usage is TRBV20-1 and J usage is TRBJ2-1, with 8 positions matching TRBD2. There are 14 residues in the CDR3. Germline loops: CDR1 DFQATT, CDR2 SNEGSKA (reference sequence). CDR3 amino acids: CSLGRTGGYNEQFF. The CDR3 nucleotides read TGCAGCCTGGGGCGGACGGGGGGGTACAATGAGCAGTTCTTC.

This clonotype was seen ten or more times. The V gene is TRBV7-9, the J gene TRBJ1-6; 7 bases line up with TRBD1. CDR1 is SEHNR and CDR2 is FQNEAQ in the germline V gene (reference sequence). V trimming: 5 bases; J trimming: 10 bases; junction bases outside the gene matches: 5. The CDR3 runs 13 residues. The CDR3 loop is CASSLVQGSPLHF. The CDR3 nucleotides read TGTGCCAGCAGCCTAGTACAGGGGTCACCCCTCCACTTT.

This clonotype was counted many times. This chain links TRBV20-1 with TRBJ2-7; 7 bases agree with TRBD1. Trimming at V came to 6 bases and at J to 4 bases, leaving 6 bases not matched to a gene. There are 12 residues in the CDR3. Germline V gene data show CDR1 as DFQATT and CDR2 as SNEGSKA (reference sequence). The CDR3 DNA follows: TGCAGTGCGACAGGGTTAGTGTACGAGCAGTACTTC. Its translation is CSATGLVYEQYF.

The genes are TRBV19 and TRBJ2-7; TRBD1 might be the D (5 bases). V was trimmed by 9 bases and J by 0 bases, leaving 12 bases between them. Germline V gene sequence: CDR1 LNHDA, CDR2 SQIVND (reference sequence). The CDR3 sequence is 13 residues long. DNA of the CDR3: TGTGCCAGCCGGACGACAGACTCCTACGAGCAGTACTTC. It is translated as CASRTTDSYEQYF.

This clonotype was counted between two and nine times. Written as DNA, the CDR3 is TGCGCCAGCAGCCTAAGACCGGGACAGGGACCCTACGAGCAGTACTTC. Its protein is CASSLRPGQGPYEQYF. The chain links TRBV4-1 to TRBJ2-7; TRBD1 matches 9 bases. CDR1 is MGHRA, CDR2 YSYEKL, per germline. V shed 4 bases, J shed 2 bases, and the junction held 9 bases outside the gene matches. This CDR3 comprises 16 residues.

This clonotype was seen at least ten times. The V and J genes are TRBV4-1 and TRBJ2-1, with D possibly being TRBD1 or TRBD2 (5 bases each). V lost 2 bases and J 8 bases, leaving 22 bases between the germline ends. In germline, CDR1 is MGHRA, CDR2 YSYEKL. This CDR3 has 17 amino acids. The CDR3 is CASSQPGRGSARDEQFF. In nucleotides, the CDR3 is TGCGCCAGCAGCCAACCGGGACGAGGGTCGGCTAGGGATGAGCAGTTCTTC.

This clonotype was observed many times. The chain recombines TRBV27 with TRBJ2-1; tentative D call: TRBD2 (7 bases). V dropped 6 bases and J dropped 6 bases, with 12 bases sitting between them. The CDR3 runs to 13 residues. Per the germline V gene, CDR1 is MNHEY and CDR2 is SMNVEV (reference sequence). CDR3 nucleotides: TGTGCCAGCAGGAAGGGGGGGTTCAATGAGCAGTTCTTC. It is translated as CASRKGGFNEQFF.

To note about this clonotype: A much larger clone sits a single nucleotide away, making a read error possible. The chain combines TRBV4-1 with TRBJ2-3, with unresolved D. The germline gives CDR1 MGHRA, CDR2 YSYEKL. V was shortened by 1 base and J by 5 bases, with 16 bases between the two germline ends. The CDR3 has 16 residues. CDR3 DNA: TGCGCCAGCAGCCAAGTTGCTCTTGCCCACAGAGATACGCAGTATTTT. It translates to CASSQVALAHRDTQYF.

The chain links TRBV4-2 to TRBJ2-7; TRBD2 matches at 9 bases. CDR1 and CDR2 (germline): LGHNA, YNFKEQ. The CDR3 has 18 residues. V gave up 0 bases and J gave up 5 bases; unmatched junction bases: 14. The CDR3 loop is CASSQDRGGDLLGDEQYF. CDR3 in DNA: TGTGCCAGCAGCCAAGATCGCGGGGGGGACCTATTGGGGGACGAGCAGTACTTC.

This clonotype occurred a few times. The CDR3: CASSSQTGVGGVAKNIQYF. The DNA for the CDR3 is TGTGCCAGCAGCTCTCAGACAGGGGTGGGCGGGGTAGCCAAAAACATTCAGTACTTC. The chain employs TRBV11-2 and TRBJ2-4, with 8 bases aligning to TRBD1. The CDR3 consists of 19 residues. The trim removed 4 bases at V and 0 bases at J, leaving 14 bases unmatched. The germline CDR1 and CDR2 sequences are SGHAT and FQNNGV.

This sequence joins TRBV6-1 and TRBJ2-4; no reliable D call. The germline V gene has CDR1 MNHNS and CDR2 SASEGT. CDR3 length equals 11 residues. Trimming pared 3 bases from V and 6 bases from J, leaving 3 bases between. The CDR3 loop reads CASSDLNIQYF. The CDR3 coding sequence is TGTGCCAGCAGTGACTTAAACATTCAGTACTTC.

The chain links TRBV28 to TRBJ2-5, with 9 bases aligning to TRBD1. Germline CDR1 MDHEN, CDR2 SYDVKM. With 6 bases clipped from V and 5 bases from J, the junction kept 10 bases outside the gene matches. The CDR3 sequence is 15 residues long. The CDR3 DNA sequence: TGTGCCAGCAGATACAGGGGGCCAAAGGGGGAGACCCAGTACTTC. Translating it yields CASRYRGPKGETQYF.